One sample yielded the 31 T cell receptor beta chains listed below, sequenced in a study of sequential checkpoint blockade in melanoma (dated by TCRdb to 2018 to 2020). The library relied on the immunoSEQ multiplex PCR assay. The clones in this table, taken by TCRdb from immuneACCESS, are in-frame only. Not every clone is retained; where verified, under half of the shortfall comes from an unresolved V gene, and the cause of the rest is unknown. Counted in this sample were 13,000 or so clones; roughly four fifths of them appeared once. Over 25% of the sample is in the top ten clones. The treatment or condition label, as the study defines it: randomized to nivolumab then ipilimumab (arm A) or the reverse (arm B). The sequences come from CD8+ T cells sorted from blood (inferred from file names), collected from a patient given nivolumab and ipilimumab in sequence. All receptors come from a human donor with melanoma.

This clone is a singleton in its sample. The CDR3 loop is CASDRGIPYNEQFF. The CDR3 nucleotides are TGTGCCAGCGACAGGGGGATACCCTACAATGAGCAGTTCTTC. The V and J genes are TRBV7-9 and TRBJ2-1; 9 positions match TRBD1. This CDR3 is 14 amino acids long. J lost 2 bases, V lost 8 bases, and 4 bases had no gene match. Germline V CDR1 and CDR2: SEHNR, FQNEAQ (reference sequence). The entire variable domain, with the rest obtained from reference TRBV7-9 and TRBJ2-1, is as follows: DTGVSQNPRHKITKRGQNVTFRCDPISEHNRLYWYRQTLGQGPEFLTYFQNEAQLEKSRLLSDRFSAERPKGSFSTLEIQRTEQGDSAMYLCASDRGIPYNEQFFGPGTRLTVL.

J is TRBJ1-1 and V is TRBV7-6; D might be TRBD1 (5 bases). This CDR3 comprises 17 residues. V lost 3 bases and J 0 bases, leaving 17 bases between the germline ends. CDR1 SGHVS and CDR2 FNYEAQ come from the germline V gene. This CDR3 reads CASSLTARSTMNTEAFF. The DNA of the CDR3 is TGTGCCAGCAGCTTGACAGCTAGGTCCACAATGAACACTGAAGCTTTCTTT.

The J gene is TRBJ2-3, the V gene TRBV9; TRBD2 matches at 8 bases. The trim removed 0 bases at V and 6 bases at J, leaving 9 bases unmatched. This CDR3 comprises 16 residues. Germline V gene lookup returns CDR1 SGDLS and CDR2 YYNGEE. The chain's CDR3 is CASSVAGGSLADTQYF. CDR3 nucleotides: TGTGCCAGCAGCGTAGCGGGGGGGTCGTTGGCGGATACGCAGTATTTT.

The chain employs TRBV15 and TRBJ1-5; 7 bases line up with TRBD1. Per the germline V gene, CDR1 is LNHNV and CDR2 is YYDKDF (reference sequence). The CDR3 is 16 residues long. V was clipped by 4 bases and J by 4 bases; unmatched bases: 10. The CDR3 loop is CATSNRRQGRNQPQHF. In DNA form, the CDR3 reads TGTGCCACCAGCAACCGGCGACAGGGACGGAATCAGCCCCAGCATTTT.

CDR3 region: CASSSTGEPYNEQFF. In nucleotides, the CDR3 is TGTGCCAGCAGTTCCACCGGTGAACCCTACAATGAGCAGTTCTTC. The chain combines TRBV27 with TRBJ2-1; D is unresolved. Germline CDR1 MNHEY, CDR2 SMNVEV (reference sequence). The CDR3 contains 15 residues. V gave up 4 bases and J gave up 2 bases, with 12 bases separating them.

The chain is built from TRBV29-1 and TRBJ1-1, with 7 positions matching TRBD1. Germline values: CDR1 SQVTM, CDR2 ANQGSEA. The length of the CDR3 is 12 residues. V shed 6 bases and J 7 bases; nucleotides not matched to a gene: 8. CDR3 DNA sequence: TGCAGCGTGGCCGGGACAGAGCTTGAAGCTTTCTTT. As protein: CSVAGTELEAFF.

The chain uses TRBV5-4 and TRBJ2-7; D possibly corresponds to TRBD1 (6 bases). This CDR3 comprises 15 residues. With 4 bases removed from V and 3 bases from J, the gap between germline ends came to 17 bases. Germline V gene data show CDR1 as SGHNT and CDR2 as YYREEE (reference sequence). The CDR3 sequence is CASSPIPGHNYEQYF. The DNA of the CDR3 is TGTGCCAGCAGCCCGATTCCGGGACACAACTACGAGCAGTACTTC. The complete variable domain, with remaining parts taken from reference TRBV5-4 and TRBJ2-7, reads ETGVTQSPTHLIKTRGQQVTLRCSSQSGHNTVSWYQQALGQGPQFIFQYYREEENGRGNFPPRFSGLQFPNYSSELNVNALELDDSALYLCASSPIPGHNYEQYFGPGTRLTVT.

This clone was counted only a few times. This chain uses TRBV10-2 with TRBJ2-1, with TRBD1 matching 8 bases. Germline CDR1 WSHSY, CDR2 SAAADI. The CDR3 totals 14 residues. V trimming: 6 bases; J trimming: 2 bases; junction bases outside the gene matches: 3. The CDR3 loop is CASRGTGPYNEQFF. The CDR3 bases are TGCGCCAGCAGAGGGACAGGCCCCTACAATGAGCAGTTCTTC.

The chain combines TRBV5-1 with TRBJ2-7; 7 positions match TRBD2. Germline CDR1 reads SGHRS; CDR2 reads YFSETQ. The CDR3 runs to 11 residues. Unmatched junction bases numbered 3, after V lost 8 bases and J lost 4 bases. The DNA for the CDR3 is TGCGCCAGTAAGCGGGGTTACGAGCAGTACTTC. Amino acids: CASKRGYEQYF.

This chain uses TRBV6-5 with TRBJ1-3, with a possible D match to TRBD1 (6 bases). Deletions cut 5 bases from V and 3 bases from J, with 11 bases between. Germline loops: CDR1 MNHEY, CDR2 SVGAGI. CDR3 length: 14 amino acids. The CDR3 is CASSEQGRGNTIYF. In nucleotides, the CDR3 is TGTGCCAGCAGTGAGCAGGGGCGTGGAAACACCATATATTTT.

This clone is a singleton in its sample. The chain uses TRBV6-1 and TRBJ2-1; the match to TRBD1 covers 12 bases. Looked up from germline, CDR1 is MNHNS and CDR2 is SASEGT. The length of the CDR3 is 15 residues. The J segment lost 6 bases and the V segment lost 10 bases, leaving 10 bases of the junction unmatched. This chain's CDR3 is CATDPGQGAANEQFF. As DNA, the CDR3 is TGTGCCACCGATCCGGGACAGGGGGCAGCCAATGAGCAGTTCTTC.

The chain couples TRBV7-3 to TRBJ2-7; unclear D gene. This CDR3 is built from 13 residues. Trimming left V 3 bases short and J 5 bases short, with 11 bases between. Germline CDR1 SGHTA, CDR2 FQGTGA. The DNA of the CDR3 is TGTGCCAGCAGCTTGAATAGCCTCGACGAGCAGTACTTC. Protein product: CASSLNSLDEQYF. Based on the CDR3 plus reference TRBV7-3 and TRBJ2-7, the full variable domain is GAGVSQTPSNKVTEKGKYVELRCDPISGHTALYWYRQSLGQGPEFLIYFQGTGAADDSGLPNDRFFAVRPEGSVSTLKIQRTERGDSAVYLCASSLNSLDEQYFGPGTRLTVT.

The chain uses TRBV4-1 and TRBJ2-1; the match to TRBD2 covers 8 bases. This CDR3 is built from 19 residues. V lost 4 bases to trimming and J lost 8 bases; unmatched junction nucleotides: 22. CDR1 and CDR2 (germline): MGHRA, YSYEKL. This chain's CDR3 is CASSLPPGPSSGRWHEQFF. The CDR3 coding sequence is TGCGCCAGCAGCCTTCCCCCGGGGCCCTCTAGCGGGCGTTGGCATGAGCAGTTCTTC.

This chain joins TRBV27 and TRBJ2-5; 8 nucleotides align to TRBD2. The J call may be faulty, since TRBJ2-7 better matches the DNA end. There are 15 residues in the CDR3. Germline V gene sequence: CDR1 MNHEY, CDR2 SMNVEV (reference sequence). The CDR3 spells CASSLLAGKVYEQYF. CDR3 DNA sequence: TGTGCCAGCAGTTTATTAGCGGGAAAAGTGTACGAGCAGTACTTC.

V is TRBV27 and J is TRBJ1-1, with unresolved D. This CDR3 is built from 16 residues. CDR1 and CDR2 from the germline V gene are MNHEY and SMNVEV (reference sequence). Trimming removed 3 bases at V and 1 base at J, with 15 bases between. The CDR3 DNA reads as TGTGCCAGCAGTTTCCGCTTCAGTGATCCGAACACTGAAGCTTTCTTT. This encodes CASSFRFSDPNTEAFF.

The chain joins TRBV4-2 to TRBJ1-1; D is perhaps TRBD1 (5 bases). Germline V gene sequence: CDR1 LGHNA, CDR2 YNFKEQ. CDR3 length equals 15 residues. V was pared by 2 bases and J by 1 base, with 11 bases between. CDR3 in amino acids: CASSQYAGGNTEAFF. CDR3 coding DNA: TGTGCCAGCAGCCAATACGCGGGGGGGAACACTGAAGCTTTCTTT.

The chain carries TRBV7-9 and TRBJ2-5; possibly TRBD2 for D (5 bases). The germline CDR1 and CDR2 sequences are SEHNR and FQNEAQ (reference sequence). The CDR3 is 15 residues long. The ends were cut back, 0 bases at V and 5 bases at J, with 13 bases in the middle. Here the CDR3 reads CASSLAPTSGETQYF. Here the CDR3 DNA reads TGTGCCAGCAGCTTAGCGCCGACATCGGGGGAGACCCAGTACTTC.

CDR3 coding DNA: TGTGCCAGTAGACCTGAACAGGGGGCGCGGAATGAGCAGTTCTTC. Amino acid sequence: CASRPEQGARNEQFF. The genes are TRBV19 and TRBJ2-1; TRBD1 matches 9 bases. The germline gives CDR1 LNHDA, CDR2 SQIVND (reference sequence). After removal of 6 bases from V and 7 bases from J, the junction contained 10 bases not matched to a gene. CDR3 size: 15 residues.

This clone was observed a few times. The rearrangement links TRBV5-5 to TRBJ1-1; D possibly corresponds to TRBD1 (6 bases). V gave up 3 bases and J gave up 4 bases, with 19 bases separating them. Germline CDR1 and CDR2: SGHKS and YYEKEE (reference sequence). The length of the CDR3 is 16 residues. The CDR3 region has the DNA TGTGCCAGCAGCTCGCCGGGACAAAGAGTAGTCACTGAAGCTTTCTTT. Protein: CASSSPGQRVVTEAFF.

The chain recombines TRBV4-1 with TRBJ2-1, with 11 bases matching TRBD1. CDR1 is MGHRA and CDR2 is YSYEKL in the germline V gene. The CDR3 is 16 residues long. Unmatched junction bases numbered 9, after V lost 4 bases and J lost 7 bases. The CDR3 sequence: CASSLWTGGAGNEQFF. The CDR3 coding sequence is TGCGCCAGCAGCCTCTGGACAGGGGGCGCAGGGAATGAGCAGTTCTTC.

V usage is TRBV11-2 and J usage is TRBJ1-5; the match to TRBD1 covers 8 bases. The length of the CDR3 is 16 residues. Germline-derived CDR1 and CDR2 are SGHAT and FQNNGV. V dropped 5 bases and J dropped 2; count of bases not matched to a gene: 8. For the CDR3, the DNA is TGTGCCAGCAGCCCAGGGGGCAGGGGCCGCAATCAGCCCCAGCATTTT. Its translation: CASSPGGRGRNQPQHF.

V usage is TRBV19 and J usage is TRBJ1-1; D uncertain. Trimming removed 7 bases at V and 1 base at J, with 10 bases between. In germline, CDR1 is LNHDA, CDR2 SQIVND (reference sequence). The CDR3 extends over 13 amino acids. Written as DNA, the CDR3 is TGTGCCAGTATTGGCAGGCGGAACACTGAAGCTTTCTTT. Translated: CASIGRRNTEAFF.

This clone was found once. The J gene is TRBJ1-2, the V gene TRBV5-1; TRBD1 matches at 7 bases. Germline CDR1 and CDR2: SGHRS and YFSETQ. The J segment lost 0 bases and the V segment lost 4 bases, leaving 3 bases of the junction unmatched. The CDR3 loop spans 14 amino acids. This CDR3 is CASSPGTANYGYTF. In DNA form, the CDR3 reads TGCGCCAGCAGCCCCGGGACAGCTAACTATGGCTACACCTTC.

This sequence joins TRBV27 and TRBJ2-7; 9 positions agree with TRBD1. V was clipped by 5 bases and J by 7 bases; unmatched bases: 9. The germline V gene has CDR1 MNHEY and CDR2 SMNVEV (reference sequence). The CDR3 runs 14 residues. The CDR3 DNA reads as TGTGCCAGCAGTGACCGGACAGGGGTTTGGGAGCAGTACTTC. It codes for CASSDRTGVWEQYF.

The chain uses TRBV7-9 and TRBJ1-1; TRBD1 matches at 7 bases. The CDR3 is 15 amino acids. The ends lost 5 bases at V and 1 base at J; junction bases unmatched: 7. The V gene's germline CDR1 is SEHNR and CDR2 FQNEAQ (reference sequence). CDR3 in DNA: TGTGCCAGCAGCGCACCAGGGGGAGCGAACACTGAAGCTTTCTTT. Protein: CASSAPGGANTEAFF.

The genes are TRBV27 and TRBJ2-7, with 8 bases identical to TRBD1. The CDR3 runs 14 residues. J lost 2 bases, V lost 2 bases, and 2 bases had no gene match. The germline gives CDR1 MNHEY, CDR2 SMNVEV (reference sequence). The CDR3 DNA reads TGTGCCAGCAGTTTAACGGACAGGGCCTACGAGCAGTACTTC. This codes for CASSLTDRAYEQYF.

This clone was counted once. The CDR3: CASSLTSYEQYF. The CDR3 nucleotides are TGTGCCAGCAGCCTGACAAGCTACGAGCAGTACTTC. The chain combines TRBV7-9 with TRBJ2-7; D uncertain. Germline lookup yields CDR1 SEHNR and CDR2 FQNEAQ (reference sequence). This CDR3 has 12 residues. With 5 bases removed from V and 3 bases from J, the gap between germline ends came to 8 bases.

The J gene is TRBJ2-1, the V gene TRBV5-1, with 7 bases that match TRBD2. J was trimmed by 6 bases and V by 4 bases; bases with no gene match: 10. This CDR3 is 15 amino acids long. The germline V gene encodes CDR1 SGHRS and CDR2 YFSETQ. DNA for the CDR3: TGCGCCAGCAGCGGAACTAGCGAGAGGCGCAATGAGCAGTTCTTC. It is translated as CASSGTSERRNEQFF.

The chain is built from TRBV5-4 and TRBJ2-7; D perhaps matches TRBD2 (5 bases). V gave up 3 bases and J gave up 2 bases, with 15 bases separating them. CDR3 size: 15 residues. CDR1 and CDR2 (germline): SGHNT, YYREEE (reference sequence). The CDR3 protein is CASSWARGLTYEQYF. CDR3 coding DNA: TGTGCCAGCAGCTGGGCGAGAGGGCTGACCTACGAGCAGTACTTC.

The V call is TRBV27, the J call TRBJ2-7, with D perhaps TRBD1 (5 bases). The CDR3 totals 14 residues. The germline V gene has CDR1 MNHEY and CDR2 SMNVEV (reference sequence). Deletions cut 5 bases from V and 0 bases from J, with 11 bases between. The CDR3 DNA follows: TGTGCCAGCAGTCTGGCAGGACACTCCTACGAGCAGTACTTC. This codes for CASSLAGHSYEQYF.

The chain carries TRBV7-9 and TRBJ1-4; D remains unclear. Germline lookup yields CDR1 SEHNR and CDR2 FQNEAQ (reference sequence). This CDR3 contains 12 residues. Trimming shortened V by 5 bases and J by 4 bases, and 5 bases separated the two germline ends. Written as DNA, the CDR3 is TGTGCCAGCAGCGCGCGTAATGAAAAACTGTTTTTT. Translation gives CASSARNEKLFF.